This entry lists 20 T cell receptor beta chains sequenced from one sample in a study of control samples from healthy donors and cancer patients. Assay: immunoSEQ multiplex PCR; the TCRdb copy retains only in-frame clones and omits some. This sample has 400,000 to 500,000 clones; around 90% occur once, and the top ten carry more than 6%. Sequencing input: PBMCs. Receptor source: a man between 35 and 55 years old with head and neck cancer.

The V call is TRBV7-9, the J call TRBJ2-5; D gene ambiguous. The CDR3 is 19 amino acids. Germline CDR1 and CDR2: SEHNR and FQNEAQ (reference sequence). Trimming removed 2 bases at V and 1 base at J, with 23 bases between. The CDR3 bases are TGTGCCAGCAGCTTATTGCGACCTTCACAACAGTGGGCCCAAGAGACCCAGTACTTC. Encoded protein: CASSLLRPSQQWAQETQYF.

This clone showed up just a few times. The V gene is TRBV7-9, the J gene TRBJ1-4, with D unresolved. The CDR3 is made up of 17 amino acids. CDR1 is SEHNR and CDR2 is FQNEAQ in the germline V gene (reference sequence). Trimming took off 3 bases at V and 0 bases at J, with 14 bases between the two ends. This chain's CDR3 is CASSLNSPHTTNEKLFF. The CDR3, as DNA: TGTGCCAGCAGCTTGAACAGCCCCCATACAACTAATGAAAAACTGTTTTTT.

The gene calls are TRBV30 and TRBJ1-4; TRBD1 is a possible D gene (5 bases). The V gene's germline CDR1 is GTSNPN and CDR2 SVGIG (reference sequence). The CDR3 length is 13 residues. The ends were cut back, 3 bases at V and 8 bases at J, with 13 bases in the middle. The CDR3 is CAWRGTVREKLFF. CDR3 bases: TGTGCCTGGAGGGGGACTGTGAGGGAAAAACTGTTTTTT. Full variable domain (rest looked up from reference TRBV30 and TRBJ1-4): SQTIHQWPATLVQPVGSPLSLECTVEGTSNPNLYWYRQAAGRGLQLLFYSVGIGQISSEVPQNLSASRPQDRQFILSSKKLLLSDSGFYLCAWRGTVREKLFFGSGTQLSVL.

This clone has only one observation. The V call is TRBV4-1, the J call TRBJ1-6, with 7 bases matching TRBD1. The CDR3 is 16 amino acids. CDR1 is MGHRA, CDR2 YSYEKL, per germline. Trimming removed 4 bases from V and 7 bases from J; junction bases left unmatched: 10. CDR3 amino acids: CASSPSPGQRNSPLHF. CDR3 sequence (DNA): TGCGCCAGCAGCCCCAGCCCGGGACAGAGAAATTCACCCCTCCACTTT.

As to this clone: This sample includes further DNA sequences coding for the same CDR3. This chain uses TRBV28 with TRBJ2-2, with no clear D. The CDR3 has 12 residues. Per the germline V gene, CDR1 is MDHEN and CDR2 is SYDVKM. V lost 5 bases, J lost 7 bases, and 8 bases lay in between. The CDR3 DNA sequence: TGTGCCAGCAGTCTGTTGGTCGGGGAGCTGTTTTTT. It translates to CASSLLVGELFF.

The rearrangement joins TRBV6-5 to TRBJ2-1; TRBD1 aligns across 9 bases. From germline, CDR1 is MNHEY and CDR2 SVGAGI. This CDR3 comprises 13 residues. V was clipped by 10 bases and J by 4 bases; unmatched bases: 5. CDR3 coding DNA: TGTGCCACCAACAGGGGGCAGTACAATGAGCAGTTCTTC. Translated, it gives CATNRGQYNEQFF.

The gene calls are TRBV9 and TRBJ1-5; possibly TRBD1 for D (5 bases). Germline V gene data show CDR1 as SGDLS and CDR2 as YYNGEE. The CDR3 runs 15 residues. The V and J ends lost 0 bases and 5 bases respectively, with 12 bases between them. The CDR3 loop reads CASSVGGAPHQPQHF. CDR3 in DNA: TGTGCCAGCAGCGTAGGCGGGGCACCACATCAGCCCCAGCATTTT.

The gene calls are TRBV4-2 and TRBJ2-5; TRBD2 agrees at 7 bases. V lost 4 bases and J lost 3; bases outside the gene matches: 11. Per the germline V gene, CDR1 is LGHNA and CDR2 is YNFKEQ. The CDR3 totals 16 residues. The CDR3 protein is CASSPLADQGEETQYF. The DNA for the CDR3 is TGTGCCAGCAGCCCTCTAGCGGACCAAGGAGAAGAGACCCAGTACTTC.

The chain uses TRBV29-1 and TRBJ2-5; the match to TRBD1 covers 10 bases. Germline V CDR1 and CDR2: SQVTM, ANQGSEA. CDR3 size: 12 residues. V dropped 7 bases and J dropped 2; count of bases not matched to a gene: 1. The DNA for the CDR3 is TGCAGCGGGACAGGGGGACAAGAGACCCAGTACTTC. Amino acids: CSGTGGQETQYF.

This clone has only a few counts. The chain uses TRBV28 and TRBJ2-1; 9 nucleotides align to TRBD1. The CDR3 has 15 amino acids. V lost 8 bases to trimming and J lost 7 bases; unmatched junction nucleotides: 12. From germline, CDR1 is MDHEN and CDR2 SYDVKM. DNA of the CDR3: TGTGCCAGCGCTTCGTCGGGACAGGGTAAAAATGAGCAGTTCTTC. It is translated as CASASSGQGKNEQFF.

V is TRBV27 and J is TRBJ1-5, with a weak D call TRBD1 (6 bases). The CDR3 contains 13 residues. Germline V gene lookup returns CDR1 MNHEY and CDR2 SMNVEV (reference sequence). Trimming stripped 5 bases from V and 4 bases from J, with 9 bases between. The CDR3 region has the DNA TGTGCCAGCAGTCATAGGGGGAATCAGCCCCAGCATTTT. This codes for CASSHRGNQPQHF.

This rearrangement joins TRBV6-2 or TRBV6-3 to TRBJ2-5; D is perhaps TRBD2 (5 bases). CDR1 is MNHEY, CDR2 SVGEGT, per germline. This CDR3 has 14 amino acids. With 2 bases removed from V and 0 bases from J, the gap between germline ends came to 7 bases. The CDR3 coding sequence is TGTGCCAGCAGTTACCCGGACTACCAAGAGACCCAGTACTTC. It is translated as CASSYPDYQETQYF.

This rearrangement joins TRBV6-6 to TRBJ1-1, with a possible D match to TRBD1 (5 bases). The CDR3 loop spans 14 amino acids. The ends were cut back, 8 bases at V and 1 base at J, with 14 bases in the middle. The germline V gene encodes CDR1 MNHNY and CDR2 SVGAGI (reference sequence). The CDR3 nucleotides read TGTGCCAGCGATCCCCAGGGACGGAACACTGAAGCTTTCTTT. Amino acids: CASDPQGRNTEAFF.

The V gene is TRBV14, the J gene TRBJ1-2; 7 bases map to TRBD1. In germline, CDR1 is SGHDN, CDR2 FVKESK. The CDR3 totals 16 residues. V was pared by 2 bases and J by 6 bases, with 12 bases of the junction left unmatched. DNA for the CDR3: TGTGCCAGCAGCCAAATCAGAAACGGGCAGGGGGATGGCTACACCTTC. It codes for CASSQIRNGQGDGYTF. The full variable domain, completed using reference TRBV14 and TRBJ1-2, is EAGVTQFPSHSVIEKGQTVTLRCDPISGHDNLYWYRRVMGKEIKFLLHFVKESKQDESGMPNNRFLAERTGGTYSTLKVQPAELEDSGVYFCASSQIRNGQGDGYTFGSGTRLTVV.

The chain combines TRBV27 with TRBJ1-5; D not resolved. Germline V CDR1 and CDR2: MNHEY, SMNVEV (reference sequence). V dropped 2 bases and J dropped 0 bases, with 14 bases sitting between them. The CDR3 spans 17 residues. The CDR3 spells CASSLRGVGYSNQPQHF. DNA of the CDR3: TGTGCCAGCAGTTTACGGGGTGTCGGGTATAGCAATCAGCCCCAGCATTTT.

V and J are TRBV19 and TRBJ1-1; TRBD1 matches 7 bases. This CDR3 comprises 19 residues. The V and J ends lost 0 bases and 1 base, in that order; junction bases with no gene match: 14. Per the germline V gene, CDR1 is LNHDA and CDR2 is SQIVND (reference sequence). The CDR3 sequence is CASSIDVEGQLLPNTEAFF. In DNA form, the CDR3 reads TGTGCCAGTAGTATAGATGTAGAGGGACAGCTTTTACCGAACACTGAAGCTTTCTTT.

The chain combines TRBV27 with TRBJ1-3; D ambiguous. CDR1 and CDR2 (germline): MNHEY, SMNVEV (reference sequence). This CDR3 is built from 14 residues. V was cut by 5 bases and J by 3 bases, with 11 bases left in between. CDR3 DNA sequence: TGTGCCAGCAGTCAGGTTTTTGATGGAAACACCATATATTTT. Protein sequence: CASSQVFDGNTIYF.

This clone was seen only a few times. The CDR3 protein is CASSLQRTGELFF. The CDR3 coding sequence is TGTGCCAGCAGTTTACAGAGGACCGGGGAGCTGTTTTTT. V is TRBV28 and J is TRBJ2-2; D ambiguous. V lost 2 bases to trimming and J lost 5 bases, with 6 bases between them. CDR1 is MDHEN, CDR2 SYDVKM, per germline. The CDR3 contains 13 residues. Complete variable domain (other parts from reference TRBV28 and TRBJ2-2): DVKVTQSSRYLVKRTGEKVFLECVQDMDHENMFWYRQDPGLGLRLIYFSYDVKMKEKGDIPEGYSVSREKKERFSLILESASTNQTSMYLCASSLQRTGELFFGEGSRLTVL.

This chain uses TRBV7-9 with TRBJ2-2; possibly TRBD2 for D (5 bases). The CDR3 loop spans 14 amino acids. Trimming took off 10 bases at V and 4 bases at J, with 16 bases between the two ends. CDR1 SEHNR and CDR2 FQNEAQ come from the germline V gene (reference sequence). CDR3 amino acids: CATPILVRTGELFF. The CDR3 coding sequence is TGTGCCACTCCGATACTAGTGCGCACCGGGGAGCTGTTTTTT. The full variable domain, completed using reference TRBV7-9 and TRBJ2-2, is DTGVSQNPRHKITKRGQNVTFRCDPISEHNRLYWYRQTLGQGPEFLTYFQNEAQLEKSRLLSDRFSAERPKGSFSTLEIQRTEQGDSAMYLCATPILVRTGELFFGEGSRLTVL.

The V gene is TRBV5-4, the J gene TRBJ1-1; D remains unclear. Germline V lookup: CDR1 SGHNT, CDR2 YYREEE (reference sequence). CDR3 length: 13 amino acids. V lost 4 bases and J 4 bases, leaving 11 bases between the germline ends. CDR3 DNA: TGTGCCAGCAGCACATTGGTAGGCACTGAAGCTTTCTTT. It encodes CASSTLVGTEAFF.